These T cell receptor beta chains were read from a single sample in a study of OX40 agonist ivuxolimab in advanced cancers. This table comes from immunoSEQ multiplex PCR, and its TCRdb copy is limited to in-frame clones, with some not included. The sample shows tens of thousands of clones, approximately 85% of them seen only once. The specimen comprised CD4+ or CD8+ T cells sorted from blood, sampled in a trial of the OX40 agonist ivuxolimab. All receptors derive from an adult with an advanced solid tumor such as melanoma, head and neck, liver or kidney cancer. The conserved cysteine and the conserved F or W are not part of the CDR3 here. The order of the fields is CDR3 length, V gene, J gene, CDR3 protein.

9	TRBV7-9	TRBJ1-2	ASSLYKGYT
12	TRBV7-8	TRBJ2-1	ASSLVSGQFEQF
10	TRBV7-2	TRBJ2-3	ASSYSTDTQY
11	TRBV15	TRBJ1-1	ATSRDRNAEAF
15	TRBV2	TRBJ2-1	ASSLSQGGPHYNEQF
13	TRBV14	TRBJ1-2	ASSPRTEANYGYT
14	TRBV5-4	TRBJ2-5	ASSSRTGGLKETQY
11	TRBV5-6	TRBJ1-1	ASSWGQGSEAF
8	TRBV2	TRBJ1-3	ASVENTIY
14	TRBV19	TRBJ2-2	ASSNLAGGPVGELF
11	TRBV28	TRBJ1-2	ASSFWGQGGYT
12	TRBV4-3	TRBJ2-2	ASSQQGNTGELF
14	TRBV2	TRBJ1-4	ASSAFSGSLNEKLF
14	TRBV7-9	TRBJ1-3	ASSLRTGHSGNTIY
16	TRBV28	TRBJ2-1	ASSVSLDGTTDYNEQF
10	TRBV30	TRBJ1-2	AWSRSGDGYT
12	TRBV19	TRBJ2-7	ASSIAGGSYEQY
9	TRBV28	TRBJ1-1	ASRWNTEAF